This T cell receptor beta chain was captured by sequencing in a study of PD-1 blockade in classical Hodgkin lymphoma. Every patient was affected by relapse after autologous stem cell transplantation, while exposure to brentuximab vedotin was not uniform. Some clones are missing from TCRdb's copy, which holds only in-frame ones; the method was immunoSEQ multiplex PCR. In the table there are almost 100,000 clones, just under 95% of which are singletons. The clonotype comes from a human donor with classical Hodgkin lymphoma. The sequencing here drew on peripheral blood mononuclear cells (PBMCs), taken at baseline.

CDR3 sequence (DNA): TGTGCCAGCAGCTTGTATGTGGGGACAGTTTCAGGGCCCTACAATGAGCAGTTCTTC. Translation gives CASSLYVGTVSGPYNEQFF. V gene TRBV5-6 combines with J gene TRBJ2-1, with 7 bases matching TRBD1. The germline gives CDR1 SGHDT, CDR2 YYEEEE. CDR3 length: 19 amino acids. The J segment lost 2 bases and the V segment lost 1 base, leaving 15 bases of the junction unmatched. The full variable domain, rest sourced from reference TRBV5-6 and TRBJ2-1, is DAGVTQSPTHLIKTRGQQVTLRCSPKSGHDTVSWYQQALGQGPQFIFQYYEEEERQRGNFPDRFSGHQFPNYSSELNVNALLLGDSALYLCASSLYVGTVSGPYNEQFFGPGTRLTVL.